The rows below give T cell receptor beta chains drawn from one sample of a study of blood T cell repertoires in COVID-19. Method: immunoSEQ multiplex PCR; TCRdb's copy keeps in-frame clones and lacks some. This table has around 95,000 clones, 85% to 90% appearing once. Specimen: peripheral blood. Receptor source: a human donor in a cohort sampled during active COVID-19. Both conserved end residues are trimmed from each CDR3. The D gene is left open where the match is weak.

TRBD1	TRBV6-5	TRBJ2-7	AARTGGGSYEQY
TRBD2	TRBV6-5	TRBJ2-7	ASSYAGGAYEQY
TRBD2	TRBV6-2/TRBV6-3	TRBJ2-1	ASSLASGYNEQF
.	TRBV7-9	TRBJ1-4	ASSSYQGEKLF
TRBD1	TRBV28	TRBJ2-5	ASSWDRRIMTQY
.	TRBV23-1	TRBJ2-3	ASSPSRTDTQY
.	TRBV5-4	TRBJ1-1	ASSLDTVGGTEAF
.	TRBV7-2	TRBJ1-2	ASSDRTDKPTRRYT
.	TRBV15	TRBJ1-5	ATSSRATNQPQH
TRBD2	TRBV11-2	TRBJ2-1	ASSPFAGAPYNEQF
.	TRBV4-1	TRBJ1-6	ASRSLGGPDNSPLH
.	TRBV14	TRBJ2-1	ASSQRANEQF
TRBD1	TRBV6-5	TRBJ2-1	ASSQGVSYNEQF
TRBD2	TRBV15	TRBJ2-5	ATSKRLAGGETQY
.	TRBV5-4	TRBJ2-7	ASTLDGGHEQY
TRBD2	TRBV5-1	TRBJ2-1	ASSLVAGGGYNEQF